This entry lists 25 T cell receptor beta chains sequenced from one sample in a study of blood T cell repertoires in COVID-19. TCRdb keeps only in-frame clones here, not all; method: immunoSEQ multiplex PCR. Of some 97,000 clones listed, 90% are singletons. The sequenced sample was peripheral blood. These receptor sequences come from a man in his 60s with acute or convalescent COVID-19.

This chain links TRBV3-1 (or the pseudogene TRBV3-2) with TRBJ2-1; 8 bases map to TRBD2. Per germline, CDR1 LGHDT and CDR2 YNNKEL (reference sequence). With V trimmed by 0 bases and J by 8 bases, 12 bases remained unmatched. CDR3 length equals 17 residues. Here the CDR3 reads CASSQEGTGGRLDEQFF. For the CDR3, the DNA is TGTGCCAGCAGCCAAGAAGGGACGGGGGGGCGTTTAGATGAGCAGTTCTTC.

This chain joins TRBV7-8 and TRBJ1-5; 11 bases align to TRBD1. Trimming took 5 bases from V and 4 from J; bases not matched to a gene: 10. Germline V CDR1 and CDR2: SGHVS, FQNEAQ. CDR3 length equals 17 residues. The CDR3 nucleotides are TGTGCCAGCAGCACCAGAGGGGACAGGGGGTTTAATCAGCCCCAGCATTTT. The encoded protein is CASSTRGDRGFNQPQHF.

This clone showed up just once. The chain employs TRBV28 and TRBJ1-5, with D unclear. The V gene lost 5 bases and the J gene lost 7 bases, with 9 bases spanning the gap. Germline V gene lookup returns CDR1 MDHEN and CDR2 SYDVKM. CDR3 size: 12 residues. CDR3 residues: CASSGPGQPQHF. The CDR3 DNA is TGTGCCAGCAGTGGCCCGGGGCAGCCCCAGCATTTT. Looking up the rest from reference TRBV28 and TRBJ1-5 gives the full variable domain: DVKVTQSSRYLVKRTGEKVFLECVQDMDHENMFWYRQDPGLGLRLIYFSYDVKMKEKGDIPEGYSVSREKKERFSLILESASTNQTSMYLCASSGPGQPQHFGDGTRLSIL.

The rearrangement uses TRBV7-8 and TRBJ1-3; D is perhaps TRBD1 (6 bases). CDR3 length equals 15 residues. Trimming cost V 5 bases and J 0 bases, with 11 bases left between them. Germline CDR1 reads SGHVS; CDR2 reads FQNEAQ. In DNA form, the CDR3 reads TGTGCCAGCAGCCCTCTAGGGGGCTCTGGAAACACCATATATTTT. Its translation is CASSPLGGSGNTIYF.

The V gene is TRBV12-5, the J gene TRBJ1-5; the D gene is possibly TRBD1 (6 bases). Germline CDR1 and CDR2: LGHNT and FRNRAP. The CDR3 covers 15 residues. The ends were cut back, 4 bases at V and 6 bases at J, with 16 bases in the middle. Written as DNA, the CDR3 is TGTGCTAGTGGTTCCCAGACAGGCTTAAGTCAGCCCCAGCATTTT. Translating it yields CASGSQTGLSQPQHF.

Only one count was recorded for this clone. The chain links TRBV5-1 to TRBJ1-1; D is unclear. CDR3 length equals 13 residues. Germline V CDR1 and CDR2: SGHRS, YFSETQ. Trimming stripped 0 bases from V and 2 bases from J, with 5 bases between. The CDR3 DNA reads as TGCGCCAGCAGCTTGGGCGGAAACACTGAAGCTTTCTTT. Its translation: CASSLGGNTEAFF.

The genes are TRBV30 and TRBJ1-3; no clear D. V was pared by 4 bases and J by 5 bases, with 6 bases between. The CDR3 consists of 11 residues. Germline V gives CDR1 GTSNPN, CDR2 SVGIG (reference sequence). CDR3 DNA sequence: TGTGCCTGGACCGACAGAAACACCATATATTTT. Translated, it gives CAWTDRNTIYF.

The chain recombines TRBV7-9 with TRBJ2-5, with TRBD1 matching over 8 bases. J lost 0 bases, V lost 8 bases, and 5 bases had no gene match. There are 14 residues in the CDR3. Germline V gene lookup returns CDR1 SEHNR and CDR2 FQNEAQ (reference sequence). CDR3 coding DNA: TGTGCCAGCGAGACAGGGGATCACCAAGAGACCCAGTACTTC. Translation: CASETGDHQETQYF.

J is TRBJ1-1 and V is TRBV30; D not resolved. The CDR3 runs 13 residues. Per the germline V gene, CDR1 is GTSNPN and CDR2 is SVGIG (reference sequence). Trimming cost V 2 bases and J 1 base, with 8 bases left between them. CDR3 residues: CAWSRFGNTEAFF. In DNA, the CDR3 is TGTGCCTGGAGTCGATTCGGGAACACTGAAGCTTTCTTT.

This chain joins TRBV10-1 and TRBJ1-4; 9 nucleotides match TRBD1. Germline CDR1 is WNHNN and CDR2 is SYGVQD (reference sequence). The CDR3 contains 17 residues. V shed 3 bases and J 7 bases; nucleotides not matched to a gene: 12. CDR3 bases: TGCGCCAGCAGTGACCCGGGACAGGGTTTGTCTTCTGAAAAACTGTTTTTT. This translates into CASSDPGQGLSSEKLFF.

The rearrangement links TRBV19 to TRBJ2-2; 12 bases are shared with TRBD1. Germline V CDR1 and CDR2: LNHDA, SQIVND (reference sequence). The CDR3 loop spans 15 amino acids. V gave up 6 bases and J gave up 7 bases; unmatched junction bases: 6. Here the CDR3 reads CASRGDRGRGGELFF. The CDR3 region has the DNA TGTGCCAGTAGGGGGGACAGGGGGCGCGGCGGGGAGCTGTTTTTT.

V usage is TRBV7-2 and J usage is TRBJ2-7; 8 positions match TRBD2. In germline, CDR1 is SGHTA, CDR2 FQGNSA. V was pared by 4 bases and J by 3 bases, with 8 bases of the junction left unmatched. The CDR3 loop spans 15 amino acids. The CDR3 DNA reads as TGTGCCAGCAGCTCCCCAGCGGGGGATCACTACGAGCAGTACTTC. Protein: CASSSPAGDHYEQYF.

The chain links TRBV21-1 to TRBJ1-4; the table's D call, TRBD1, has no DNA check behind it. TRBV21-1 is a listed pseudogene. The CDR3 length is 16 residues. The CDR3: CASSKGSGATNEKLFF. The CDR3 DNA reads as TGTGCCAGCAGCAAAGGGTCAGGGGCAACTAATGAAAAACTGTTTTTT.

The chain uses TRBV5-4 and TRBJ2-1, with 7 bases identical to TRBD2. With V trimmed by 4 bases and J by 0 bases, 7 bases remained unmatched. CDR3 size: 16 residues. Per germline, CDR1 SGHNT and CDR2 YYREEE (reference sequence). The CDR3 DNA follows: TGTGCCAGCAGCGTGGGCGGGGGAAGCTCCTACAATGAGCAGTTCTTC. It yields the protein CASSVGGGSSYNEQFF.

The V gene is TRBV12-3 or TRBV12-4, the J gene TRBJ1-6; D is ambiguous. The CDR3 extends over 12 amino acids. Deletions cut 4 bases from V and 9 bases from J, with 7 bases between. The CDR3: CASSWAFSPLHF. The CDR3 DNA follows: TGTGCCAGCAGTTGGGCCTTTTCACCCCTCCACTTT.

Concerning this clone: At the DNA level, this CDR3 is encoded by other sequences in the same sample as well. This chain joins TRBV30 and TRBJ1-2, with D unresolved. CDR3 length: 11 residues. Between the trimmed V and J ends, which lost 4 bases and 7 bases, there was a span of 10 bases. The V gene's germline CDR1 is GTSNPN and CDR2 SVGIG (reference sequence). The CDR3 reads CAWTRGGGYTF. CDR3 DNA: TGTGCCTGGACCCGAGGAGGTGGCTACACCTTC.

This clone was seen a single time. This chain links TRBV18 with TRBJ2-1; 8 bases align to TRBD1. The CDR3 is made up of 12 amino acids. Germline CDR1 is KGHSH and CDR2 is LQKENI. V lost 5 bases, J lost 9 bases, and 3 bases stayed unmatched. CDR3 DNA sequence: TGTGCCAGCTCATCAGGGGGCGGTGAGCAGTTCTTC. Translating gives CASSSGGGEQFF.

This clone occurred a few times. The rearrangement uses TRBV13 and TRBJ1-6; the match to TRBD1 covers 7 bases. Per the germline V gene, CDR1 is PRHDT and CDR2 is FYEKMQ (reference sequence). This CDR3 has 18 amino acids. Trimming took 4 bases from V and 6 from J; bases not matched to a gene: 15. Here the CDR3 DNA reads TGTGCCAGCAGCTGGGGGGTAATGAAGGGGGCTGGTAATTCACCCCTCCACTTT. This sequence encodes CASSWGVMKGAGNSPLHF.

The sample holds one count of this clone. J is TRBJ1-3 and V is TRBV21-1; TRBD1 is the table's D call, not checked against the DNA. TRBV21-1 is designated a pseudogene. The CDR3 contains 13 residues. In DNA form, the CDR3 reads TGTGCCAGCACCTCAGGGTTTGGAAACACCATATATTTT. It specifies CASTSGFGNTIYF.

The CDR3 DNA is TGTGCCAGCAGCCAATTTTTCGGAGTGAGCTCCTACAATGAGCAGTTCTTC. This encodes CASSQFFGVSSYNEQFF. The chain couples TRBV3-1 (or the pseudogene TRBV3-2) to TRBJ2-1; D unclear. This CDR3 comprises 17 residues. Germline CDR1 LGHDT, CDR2 YNNKEL (reference sequence). The V and J ends lost 2 bases and 0 bases respectively, with 14 bases between them.

The chain's CDR3 is CASRYHRDTEAFF. The CDR3, as DNA: TGTGCCAGCAGATATCACAGGGACACTGAAGCTTTCTTT. The genes are TRBV7-2 and TRBJ1-1, with TRBD1 as a possible D gene (6 bases). The CDR3 spans 13 residues. V was cut by 6 bases and J by 3 bases, with 11 bases left in between. The germline gives CDR1 SGHTA, CDR2 FQGNSA.

Comment on this clone: Other DNA variants within this sample encode the same CDR3. The chain has TRBV19 and TRBJ1-3; the D is unclear. V shed 3 bases and J shed 1 base, with 7 bases lying between them. Germline values: CDR1 LNHDA, CDR2 SQIVND (reference sequence). This CDR3 comprises 14 residues. The CDR3 region is CASSIGGSGNTIYF. CDR3 bases: TGTGCCAGTAGTATTGGCGGATCTGGAAACACCATATATTTT.

The chain is built from TRBV5-1 and TRBJ1-1; D call uncertain. V lost 0 bases, J lost 1 base, and 10 bases lay in between. This CDR3 is built from 15 residues. Germline CDR1 SGHRS, CDR2 YFSETQ. CDR3 loop: CASSLGGQRNTEAFF. Here the CDR3 DNA reads TGCGCCAGCAGCTTGGGCGGGCAGAGGAACACTGAAGCTTTCTTT.

The chain carries TRBV7-2 and TRBJ1-1; perhaps TRBD1 as D (5 bases). The CDR3 has 14 residues. Germline CDR1 reads SGHTA; CDR2 reads FQGNSA. Trimming removed 5 bases at V and 6 bases at J, with 16 bases between. This chain's CDR3 is CASSGTGFGAEAFF. CDR3 coding DNA: TGTGCCAGCAGCGGCACAGGTTTTGGCGCTGAAGCTTTCTTT.

V is TRBV29-1 and J is TRBJ1-6, with D tentatively TRBD1 (6 bases). V shed 3 bases and J shed 0 bases, with 6 bases lying between them. This CDR3 region has 14 residues. The germline V gene encodes CDR1 SQVTM and CDR2 ANQGSEA. This chain's CDR3 is CSVEDSSYNSPLHF. CDR3 nucleotide sequence: TGCAGCGTTGAGGACAGCTCCTATAATTCACCCCTCCACTTT. Based on the CDR3 plus reference TRBV29-1 and TRBJ1-6, the full variable domain is SAVISQKPSRDICQRGTSLTIQCQVDSQVTMMFWYRQQPGQSLTLIATANQGSEATYESGFVIDKFPISRPNLTFSTLTVSNMSPEDSSIYLCSVEDSSYNSPLHFGNGTRLTVT.